A selection of T cell receptor beta chains follows, all from one sample in a study of T cells in Graves' hyperthyroidism and ophthalmopathy. Via MiXCR, TCRdb re-called the multiplex PCR reads, giving one row per CDR3 protein. Counted here are hundreds of thousands of distinct CDR3 sequences, around 15% occurring once; the ten biggest clones make up around 9.6%. The sample consisted of blood. The origin of the receptors is a young woman with Graves' hyperthyroidism. The CDR3 runs from the conserved cysteine through the conserved F or W. A D gene is named only where the DNA matches it firmly. Size values are once, few and many counts, or a class for expanded clones, and some rows have none.

V: TRBV6-1
size: NA
D: TRBD1
J: TRBJ1-2
DNA: TGTGCCAGCAGTCCGACAGGGATTGACTATGGCTACACCTTC
CDR3: CASSPTGIDYGYTF

V: TRBV10-3
size: NA
D: NA
J: TRBJ2-2
DNA: TGTGCCATCAGTGAGTCGGCGGGGTCGACCGGGGAGCTGTTTTTT
CDR3: CAISESAGSTGELFF

V: TRBV29-1
size: NA
D: TRBD2
J: TRBJ2-7
DNA: TGCAGCGTCAGATCCAGCGGGAATAACGAGCAGTACTTC
CDR3: CSVRSSGNNEQYF

V: TRBV4-1
size: few
D: NA
J: TRBJ2-3
DNA: TGCGCCAGCAGCCACAGGACAGGCACAGATACGCAGTATTTT
CDR3: CASSHRTGTDTQYF

V: TRBV28
size: few
D: NA
J: TRBJ1-3
DNA: TGTGCCAGCAGTCCAACAGGGCTCACTGGAAACACCATATATTTT
CDR3: CASSPTGLTGNTIYF

V: TRBV7-2
size: many
D: NA
J: TRBJ1-5
DNA: TGTGCCAGCAGCTTAGAATATAGCAATCAGCCCCAGCATTTT
CDR3: CASSLEYSNQPQHF

V: TRBV27
size: many
D: TRBD1
J: TRBJ1-6
DNA: TGTGCCAGCAGTCGCGACAGGGTCAACGGAAGGAATTCACCCCTCCACTTT
CDR3: CASSRDRVNGRNSPLHF

V: TRBV24-1
size: few
D: NA
J: TRBJ1-3
DNA: TGTGCCACCAGTGACGGGACCGTTTCTGGAAACACCATATATTTT
CDR3: CATSDGTVSGNTIYF

V: TRBV20-1
size: many
D: TRBD2
J: TRBJ2-1
DNA: TGCAGTGCTGTACTAGCGGGAGGGTGGCGGGAGCAGTTCTTC
CDR3: CSAVLAGGWREQFF

V: TRBV28
size: few
D: NA
J: TRBJ1-2
DNA: TGTGCCAGCAGTTCCCCGGGACGGCCGTCTAACTATGGCTACACCTTC
CDR3: CASSSPGRPSNYGYTF

V: TRBV7-9
size: NA
D: NA
J: TRBJ2-1
DNA: TGTGCCAGCAGCTCATCTGGGGGACATGAGCAGTTCTTC
CDR3: CASSSSGGHEQFF

V: TRBV6-2/TRBV6-3
size: NA
D: TRBD2
J: TRBJ2-1
DNA: TGTGCCAGCAGTTACGGACTAGAAAATGAGCAGTTCTTC
CDR3: CASSYGLENEQFF

V: TRBV24-1
size: NA
D: NA
J: TRBJ2-3
DNA: TGTGCCACCAGTGATCCTAGCGAATACACAGATACGCAGTATTTT
CDR3: CATSDPSEYTDTQYF

V: TRBV29-1
size: many
D: TRBD2
J: TRBJ2-3
DNA: TGCAGCGTTGGCTCGACAGCGGGAGGGGTGGATACGCAGTATTTT
CDR3: CSVGSTAGGVDTQYF

V: TRBV7-9
size: few
D: NA
J: TRBJ2-7
DNA: TGTGCCAGCAGCTCCGCAGCCGGTTCCTACGAGCAGTACTTC
CDR3: CASSSAAGSYEQYF

V: TRBV12-3/TRBV12-4
size: many
D: NA
J: TRBJ2-2
DNA: TGTGCCAGCAGTTTGGTGGGACTGGCGACCGGGGAGCTGTTTTTT
CDR3: CASSLVGLATGELFF

V: TRBV6-2/TRBV6-3
size: many
D: NA
J: TRBJ2-7
DNA: TGTGCCAGCAGTTGGGGGGGACAAATTCCCTACGAGCAGTACTTC
CDR3: CASSWGGQIPYEQYF

V: TRBV24-1
size: NA
D: NA
J: TRBJ2-1
DNA: TGTGCCACCAGTGGACCTCCTTGGGGGGGGCAATCCCTCAATGAGCAGTTCTTC
CDR3: CATSGPPWGGQSLNEQFF

V: TRBV11-1
size: NA
D: TRBD2
J: TRBJ2-1
DNA: TGCGCCAGCAGCCAAGCCCCTCCCGCGCTAGCGGGAGTTGCCTACAATGAGCAGTTCTTC
CDR3: CASSQAPPALAGVAYNEQFF

V: TRBV27
size: NA
D: NA
J: TRBJ2-1
DNA: TGTGCCAGCAGCCAGCTCCTAAGGAGGGGCTATGAGCAGTTCTTC
CDR3: CASSQLLRRGYEQFF

V: TRBV29-1
size: NA
D: NA
J: TRBJ2-3
DNA: TGCAGCGTTGTAAGGGGGGCCGTAGATACGCAGTATTTT
CDR3: CSVVRGAVDTQYF

V: TRBV10-2
size: NA
D: NA
J: TRBJ1-1
DNA: TGCGCCACCCGGTCTGTCGCGACTGAAGCTTTCTTT
CDR3: CATRSVATEAFF

V: TRBV18
size: many
D: NA
J: TRBJ1-1
DNA: TGTGCCAGCTCACAACAGTACCTGAACACTGAAGCTTTCTTT
CDR3: CASSQQYLNTEAFF

V: TRBV20-1
size: many
D: NA
J: TRBJ1-2
DNA: TGCAGTGCTAGCGGGGGAGGGGCCTATGGCTACACCTTC
CDR3: CSASGGGAYGYTF

V: TRBV5-6
size: NA
D: NA
J: TRBJ1-2
DNA: TGTGCCAGCAGCCTAGGCCTGGACGTCTATGGCTACACCTTC
CDR3: CASSLGLDVYGYTF

V: TRBV5-6
size: NA
D: NA
J: TRBJ1-1
DNA: TGTGCCAGCAGTTTTACTATGGCTAAACGGGGGGCTGAAGCTTTCTTT
CDR3: CASSFTMAKRGAEAFF

V: TRBV20-1
size: many
D: TRBD2
J: TRBJ2-7
DNA: TGCAGTGCTAGCCCGGGTAGCGGGAGTCGCTACGAGCAGTACTTC
CDR3: CSASPGSGSRYEQYF

V: TRBV12-3/TRBV12-4
size: many
D: TRBD1
J: TRBJ2-7
DNA: TGTGCCAGCAGTTTGGAGGGGACAGGGGTCAAGCGGGAGCCCTACGAGCAGTACTTC
CDR3: CASSLEGTGVKREPYEQYF

V: TRBV30
size: NA
D: TRBD2
J: TRBJ2-3
DNA: TGTGCCTACAAGGGACTAGCGGGAGTGGCAGATACGCAGTATTTT
CDR3: CAYKGLAGVADTQYF

V: TRBV7-9
size: few
D: TRBD1
J: TRBJ2-1
DNA: TGTGCCACCTCCCGGACAGGGTCAGGGGAGCAGTTCTTC
CDR3: CATSRTGSGEQFF

V: TRBV9
size: many
D: NA
J: TRBJ1-2
DNA: TGTGCCAGCAGCGTAGGTTCGCGTGGCTACACCTTC
CDR3: CASSVGSRGYTF

V: TRBV5-8
size: few
D: TRBD1
J: TRBJ2-2
DNA: TGTGCCAGCAGCCTGACAGGGGGAAGAGGGTACACCGGGGAGCTGTTTTTT
CDR3: CASSLTGGRGYTGELFF

V: TRBV27
size: few
D: NA
J: TRBJ2-2
DNA: TGTGCCAGCAGTTTTTTCGGGAGTGGCACCGGGGAGCTGTTTTTT
CDR3: CASSFFGSGTGELFF

V: TRBV7-2
size: many
D: NA
J: TRBJ1-6
DNA: TGTGCCAGCAGCTTAGTACAGGGAGCAAATTCACCCCTCCACTTT
CDR3: CASSLVQGANSPLHF

V: TRBV7-2
size: many
D: NA
J: TRBJ2-1
DNA: TGTGCCAGCAGCTCCCCCGGGACCCCGAGGAATGAGCAGTTCTTC
CDR3: CASSSPGTPRNEQFF